This T cell receptor beta chain was obtained from a study of Ad26.COV2.S vaccination and SARS-CoV-2 variants. Data came from immunoSEQ multiplex PCR; TCRdb stores just in-frame clones and leaves some out. The sample has about 250,000 clones; 70% to 90% are singletons. The CDR3 has 14 residues. CDR1 and CDR2 (germline): SGHNT, YYREEE (reference sequence). The V and J ends lost 2 bases and 0 bases respectively, with 8 bases between them. Treatment specified: roughly 18 received Ad26.COV2.S at low or high dose, single or two shots; about 5 received placebo; per-sample allocation not given. Specimen acquisition occurred on day 63 following the initial vaccine or placebo injection.

The rearrangement uses TRBV5-4 and TRBJ1-1; no clear D. The starting material was peripheral blood, obtained in a trial of Ad26.COV2.S vaccine versus placebo. The clonotype was recovered from a person aged 18-65 years who received the Ad26.COV2.S COVID-19 vaccine or a placebo. CDR3 in amino acids: CASSLPAMNTEAFF. CDR3 nucleotide sequence: TGTGCCAGCAGCTTACCCGCGATGAACACTGAAGCTTTCTTT.